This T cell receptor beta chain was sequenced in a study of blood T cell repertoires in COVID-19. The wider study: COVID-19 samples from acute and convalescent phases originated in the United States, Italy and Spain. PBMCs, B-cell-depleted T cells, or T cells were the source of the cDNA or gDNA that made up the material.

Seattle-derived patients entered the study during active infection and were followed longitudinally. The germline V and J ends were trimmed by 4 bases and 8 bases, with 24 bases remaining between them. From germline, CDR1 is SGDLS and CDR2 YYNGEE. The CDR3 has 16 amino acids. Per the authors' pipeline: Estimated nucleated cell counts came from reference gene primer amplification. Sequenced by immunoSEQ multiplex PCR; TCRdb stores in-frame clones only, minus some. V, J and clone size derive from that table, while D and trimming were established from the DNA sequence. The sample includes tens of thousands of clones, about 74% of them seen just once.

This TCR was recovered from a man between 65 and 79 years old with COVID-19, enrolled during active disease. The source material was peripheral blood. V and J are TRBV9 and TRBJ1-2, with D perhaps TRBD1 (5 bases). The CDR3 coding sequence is TGTGCCAGCAGCCCCGCGGGGTTTCAAGGGGAGGGAGGCTACACCTTC. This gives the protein CASSPAGFQGEGGYTF.